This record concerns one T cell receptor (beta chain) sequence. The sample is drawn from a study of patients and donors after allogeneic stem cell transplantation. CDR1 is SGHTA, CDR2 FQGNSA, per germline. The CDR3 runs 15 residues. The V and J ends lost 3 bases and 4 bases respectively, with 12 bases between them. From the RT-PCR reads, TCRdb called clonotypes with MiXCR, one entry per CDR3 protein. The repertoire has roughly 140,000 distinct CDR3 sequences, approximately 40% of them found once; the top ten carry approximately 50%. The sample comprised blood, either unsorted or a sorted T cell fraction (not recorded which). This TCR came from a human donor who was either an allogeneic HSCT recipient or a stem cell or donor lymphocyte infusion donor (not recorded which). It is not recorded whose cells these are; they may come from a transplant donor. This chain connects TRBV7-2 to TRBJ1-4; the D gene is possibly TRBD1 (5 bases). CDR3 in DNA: TGTGCCAGCAGCTTTACGACAGCCCTTAATGAAAAACTGTTTTTT. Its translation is CASSFTTALNEKLFF.